In its sample, the clone carrying this TCR beta chain was seen many times. Its antigen remains unknown. This record comes from a study of response to subunit inactivated influenza vaccine. Study-level results: That few new T cells are recruited by each seasonal influenza vaccination was the authors' suggestion.

In TCRdb, the RT-PCR reads were re-called with MiXCR into one record per CDR3 protein. The sample has some 600,000 distinct CDR3 sequences, 11% to 15% seen once. CDR3 length: 12 residues. Germline-derived CDR1 and CDR2 are MNHEY and SVGAGI. The ends were cut back, 10 bases at V and 5 bases at J, with 14 bases in the middle. The chain has TRBV6-5 and TRBJ1-2; TRBD1 might be the D (5 bases). This TCR derives from a man aged 45 to 65 who received an inactivated influenza vaccine. This specimen was PBMCs from blood, taken around two weeks before vaccination. CDR3 region: CATRVGGYGYTF. Written as DNA, the CDR3 is TGTGCCACCCGTGTTGGGGGGTATGGCTACACCTTC.